This T cell receptor (beta chain) emerged from a study of radiotherapy plus CTLA-4 blockade in lung cancer. Overall study findings and caveats: TCR clones originating in tumors grew in number in blood after radiotherapy plus ipilimumab.

With respect to this clone: Its antigen is not known.

Profiling relied on immunoSEQ multiplex PCR, and the TCRdb table lists in-frame clones only, not all of them. The repertoire has approximately 50,000 clones, 70% to 85% of them found once; the top ten carry less than 7.5%. Germline V gene sequence: CDR1 SNHLY, CDR2 FYNNEI. Trimming cost V 0 bases and J 9 bases, with 15 bases left between them. The CDR3 sequence is 15 residues long. This receptor was taken from a human donor with non-small cell lung cancer whose response to radiotherapy plus ipilimumab could not be evaluated. The gene calls are TRBV2 and TRBJ1-5; D is undetermined. Sample: peripheral blood, taken from a patient treated with radiotherapy plus ipilimumab. The DNA of the CDR3 is TGTGCCAGCAGTGAAGCGCTCCCGATGCCTAGGCCCCAGCATTTT. This codes for CASSEALPMPRPQHF. The full variable domain, with the rest looked up from reference TRBV2 and TRBJ1-5, is EPEVTQTPSHQVTQMGQEVILRCVPISNHLYFYWYRQILGQKVEFLVSFYNNEISEKSEIFDDQFSVERPDGSNFTLKIRSTKLEDSAMYFCASSEALPMPRPQHFGDGTRLSIL.